These 21 T cell receptor beta chains came from one sample sequenced in a study of a mutant IDH1 vaccine in newly diagnosed glioma. The table came from immunoSEQ multiplex PCR; TCRdb's copy has only in-frame clones and leaves some out. The sample holds about 82,000 clones; almost 85% are singletons and the top ten take about 2.2%. The sample's time point: week 23, last vaccination. In the vaccine, a single dose held 300 ug of the mutant IDH1 20-mer peptide, along with topical imiquimod. Their antigens remain unidentified. Sequencing used PBMCs, obtained from a glioma patient whose treatment included an IDH1 peptide vaccine. The receptors stem from a man aged 25 to 40 with glioma. Some clones in this sample may be carry-over from other donors' samples.

The genes are TRBV9 and TRBJ2-7, with no clear D. Germline V gene sequence: CDR1 SGDLS, CDR2 YYNGEE. V lost 0 bases, J lost 2 bases, and 9 bases lay in between. The CDR3 contains 14 residues. The DNA of the CDR3 is TGTGCCAGCAGCGTAGAGGTACTCCCCTACGAGCAGTACTTC. Its translation is CASSVEVLPYEQYF.

V and J are TRBV18 and TRBJ2-1; a possible D gene is TRBD2 (6 bases). V gave up 2 bases and J gave up 4 bases, with 15 bases separating them. The CDR3 sequence is 16 residues long. The germline CDR1 and CDR2 sequences are KGHSH and LQKENI. The chain's CDR3 is CASSPSGGTLYNEQFF. The CDR3 bases are TGTGCCAGCTCACCATCCGGGGGAACCCTATACAATGAGCAGTTCTTC. Full variable domain (rest looked up from reference TRBV18 and TRBJ2-1): NAGVMQNPRHLVRRRGQEARLRCSPMKGHSHVYWYRQLPEEGLKFMVYLQKENIIDESGMPKERFSAEFPKEGPSILRIQQVVRGDSAAYFCASSPSGGTLYNEQFFGPGTRLTVL.

This clone was detected once. This chain connects TRBV4-3 to TRBJ2-2; 9 nucleotides match TRBD1. This CDR3 is built from 14 residues. CDR1 and CDR2 from the germline V gene are LGHNA and YSLEER. Trimming cost V 4 bases and J 7 bases; bases outside gene matches: 4. CDR3 bases: TGCGCCAGCAGCCGCTGGACAGGGGACGGGGAGCTGTTTTTT. It specifies CASSRWTGDGELFF.

The rearrangement uses TRBV9 and TRBJ2-7, with a possible D match to TRBD1 (5 bases). Germline V CDR1 and CDR2: SGDLS, YYNGEE. V was trimmed by 0 bases and J by 3 bases, leaving 10 bases between them. The CDR3 covers 14 residues. The CDR3 is CASSVDVTVYEQYF. DNA of the CDR3: TGTGCCAGCAGCGTAGACGTGACAGTCTACGAGCAGTACTTC.

The chain combines TRBV2 with TRBJ2-7, with D hard to call. Germline V gene data show CDR1 as SNHLY and CDR2 as FYNNEI. The CDR3 extends over 12 amino acids. With 5 bases removed from V and 5 bases from J, the gap between germline ends came to 10 bases. The CDR3: CASSLLRDEQYF. In DNA form, the CDR3 reads TGTGCCAGCAGTCTTTTAAGGGACGAGCAGTACTTC. The full variable domain, rest sourced from reference TRBV2 and TRBJ2-7, is EPEVTQTPSHQVTQMGQEVILRCVPISNHLYFYWYRQILGQKVEFLVSFYNNEISEKSEIFDDQFSVERPDGSNFTLKIRSTKLEDSAMYFCASSLLRDEQYFGPGTRLTVT.

This chain links TRBV11-2 with TRBJ1-2; possible D gene TRBD1, 5 bases. The germline V and J ends were trimmed by 3 bases and 6 bases, with 11 bases remaining between them. Germline V gives CDR1 SGHAT, CDR2 FQNNGV. The CDR3 totals 13 residues. As DNA, the CDR3 is TGTGCCAGCAGCTTTCATCCAGGGAATGGCTACACCTTC. It translates to CASSFHPGNGYTF.

This chain links TRBV5-1 with TRBJ1-2; no reliable D call. The CDR3 extends over 14 amino acids. Germline V gene sequence: CDR1 SGHRS, CDR2 YFSETQ. The germline V and J ends were trimmed by 0 bases and 4 bases, with 10 bases remaining between them. In DNA, the CDR3 is TGCGCCAGCAGCTTGGGCCTGGATGTCTATGGCTACACCTTC. Protein sequence: CASSLGLDVYGYTF.

This clone was observed a few times. CDR3 residues: CASSKLGLAGVYNEQFF. As DNA, the CDR3 is TGTGCCAGCAGTAAATTGGGACTAGCGGGAGTCTACAATGAGCAGTTCTTC. The chain links TRBV7-9 to TRBJ2-1; 14 nucleotides match TRBD2. This CDR3 is built from 17 residues. With 6 bases clipped from V and 3 bases from J, the junction kept 7 bases outside the gene matches. In germline, CDR1 is SEHNR, CDR2 FQNEAQ (reference sequence).

V usage is TRBV5-4 and J usage is TRBJ1-2; 7 bases map to TRBD1. Germline CDR1 and CDR2: SGHNT and YYREEE (reference sequence). The J segment lost 6 bases and the V segment lost 1 base, leaving 6 bases of the junction unmatched. CDR3 length: 14 amino acids. DNA for the CDR3: TGTGCCAGCAGCTTGTCTGGCACAGGGGATGGCTACACCTTC. Protein sequence: CASSLSGTGDGYTF.

The chain is built from TRBV6-1 and TRBJ2-5, with D unclear. The DNA matches TRBJ2-7 better at its end, which makes the J call doubtful. This CDR3 is built from 10 residues. Germline-derived CDR1 and CDR2 are MNHNS and SASEGT. The CDR3 sequence: CASSLIEQYF. CDR3 in DNA: TGTGCCAGCAGTCTTATCGAGCAGTACTTC.

The chain has TRBV11-2 and TRBJ2-5; TRBD1 matches 10 bases. Germline V lookup: CDR1 SGHAT, CDR2 FQNNGV. The CDR3 totals 15 residues. Trimming cost V 5 bases and J 7 bases; bases outside gene matches: 10. Written as DNA, the CDR3 is TGTGCCAGCAGCCAAAGGACAGGGGGGCCCTGGACCCAGTACTTC. Its protein is CASSQRTGGPWTQYF. Full variable domain (outside the CDR3, taken from reference TRBV11-2 and TRBJ2-5): EAGVAQSPRYKIIEKRQSVAFWCNPISGHATLYWYQQILGQGPKLLIQFQNNGVVDDSQLPKDRFSAERLKGVDSTLKIQPAKLEDSAVYLCASSQRTGGPWTQYFGPGTRLLVL.

This sequence joins TRBV30 and TRBJ1-4; D gene uncertain. V was clipped by 6 bases and J by 2 bases, with 16 bases between them. CDR1 is GTSNPN and CDR2 is SVGIG in the germline V gene (reference sequence). The CDR3 runs to 15 residues. CDR3 sequence reads: CACPRGRSTNEKLFF. For the CDR3, the DNA is TGTGCCTGCCCAAGAGGGCGTTCGACTAATGAAAAACTGTTTTTT.

This chain's CDR3 is CASSQDTGQVHGYTF. CDR3 sequence (DNA): TGTGCCAGCAGCCAAGACACGGGCCAGGTTCATGGCTACACCTTC. The gene calls are TRBV4-2 and TRBJ1-2; D remains unclear. Germline CDR1 is LGHNA and CDR2 is YNFKEQ. The CDR3 has 15 amino acids. Trimming pared 0 bases from V and 6 bases from J, leaving 14 bases between.

There are many counts of this clone. The CDR3 nucleotides read TGTGCCACCTCACCTGAGACAGGGGTGAACACTGAAGCTTTCTTT. Protein: CATSPETGVNTEAFF. J is TRBJ1-1 and V is TRBV5-4; 8 bases are a match to TRBD1. Trimming took 9 bases from V and 0 from J; bases not matched to a gene: 10. This CDR3 is 15 amino acids long. The germline V gene has CDR1 SGHNT and CDR2 YYREEE (reference sequence). Using reference TRBV5-4 and TRBJ1-1 for the parts outside the CDR3, the full variable domain is ETGVTQSPTHLIKTRGQQVTLRCSSQSGHNTVSWYQQALGQGPQFIFQYYREEENGRGNFPPRFSGLQFPNYSSELNVNALELDDSALYLCATSPETGVNTEAFFGQGTRLTVV.

This chain joins TRBV28 and TRBJ2-3; 8 nucleotides match TRBD2. The CDR3 consists of 14 residues. V lost 2 bases to trimming and J lost 3 bases; unmatched junction nucleotides: 1. Germline CDR1 is MDHEN and CDR2 is SYDVKM. CDR3 protein: CASSLSGRTDTQYF. The CDR3 DNA is TGTGCCAGCAGTTTAAGCGGGAGAACAGATACGCAGTATTTT.

The CDR3 is CASSAGGETQYF. The CDR3 DNA follows: TGTGCCAGTAGTGCAGGCGGGGAGACCCAGTACTTC. The V call is TRBV19, the J call TRBJ2-5, with TRBD2 as a possible D gene (5 bases). This CDR3 has 12 residues. Germline V gives CDR1 LNHDA, CDR2 SQIVND (reference sequence). V was shortened by 5 bases and J by 5 bases, with 9 bases between the two germline ends. The full variable domain, in which reference TRBV19 and TRBJ2-5 provide the parts outside the CDR3, is DGGITQSPKYLFRKEGQNVTLSCEQNLNHDAMYWYRQDPGQGLRLIYYSQIVNDFQKGDIAEGYSVSREKKESFPLTVTSAQKNPTAFYLCASSAGGETQYFGPGTRLLVL.

This clone was seen a single time. The chain links TRBV6-1 to TRBJ2-5; 8 positions agree with TRBD2. Germline trimming cut 3 bases from V and 3 bases from J; bases unmatched to any gene: 9. Germline V gives CDR1 MNHNS, CDR2 SASEGT. The CDR3 length is 16 residues. CDR3 DNA sequence: TGTGCCAGCAGTGAGGGTGGCACGGGGGGGAAAGAGACCCAGTACTTC. It specifies CASSEGGTGGKETQYF.

The chain combines TRBV11-2 with TRBJ2-7, with D perhaps TRBD1 (5 bases). Trimming pared 2 bases from V and 0 bases from J, leaving 14 bases between. Germline CDR1 is SGHAT and CDR2 is FQNNGV. The CDR3 contains 16 residues. The CDR3 loop is CASSLMVGRYSYEQYF. In nucleotides, the CDR3 is TGTGCCAGCAGCTTAATGGTGGGGCGTTACTCCTACGAGCAGTACTTC.

This clone was recorded once. As DNA, the CDR3 is TGTGCCAGCGGAAAGGATGCTGGAAACACCATATATTTT. It translates to CASGKDAGNTIYF. This sequence joins TRBV25-1 and TRBJ1-3; D ambiguous. The germline CDR1 and CDR2 sequences are MGHDK and SYGVNS. The V end lost 8 bases, the J end lost 2 bases, and 10 bases lay between the germline ends. This CDR3 contains 13 residues. Full variable domain (remainder filled in from reference TRBV25-1 and TRBJ1-3): EADIYQTPRYLVIGTGKKITLECSQTMGHDKMYWYQQDPGMELHLIHYSYGVNSTEKGDLSSESTVSRIRTEHFPLTLESARPSHTSQYLCASGKDAGNTIYFGEGSWLTVV.

V and J are TRBV6-4 and TRBJ1-5; no reliable D call. Trimming left V 4 bases short and J 1 base short, with 11 bases between. This CDR3 comprises 15 residues. Germline V lookup: CDR1 MRHNA, CDR2 SNTAGT. This chain's CDR3 is CASSVEWESNQPQHF. CDR3 nucleotide sequence: TGTGCCAGCAGTGTAGAGTGGGAGAGCAATCAGCCCCAGCATTTT.

The chain has TRBV4-3 and TRBJ1-2, with D tentatively TRBD1 (6 bases). The V gene's germline CDR1 is LGHNA and CDR2 YSLEER. V was clipped by 0 bases and J by 5 bases, with 10 bases between them. CDR3 length equals 14 residues. Written as DNA, the CDR3 is TGCGCCAGCAGCCAAGAAGGGGGACCGTATGGCTACACCTTC. Its protein product is CASSQEGGPYGYTF.